This T cell receptor beta chain was found in a study of shared clonotypes between healthy human individuals. About this clone itself: Antigen unknown.

The assay was run at deep level. Repertoires were generated with immunoSEQ multiplex PCR, while TCRdb's copy carries only in-frame clones and drops some. The sample includes some 1.4 million clones, over 95% of them seen just once. Findings and limits, study-wide: Several donors held about 5% of naive CD4 clonotypes in common. Compared with memory subsets, naive subsets generally had larger estimated richness.

The clonotype comes from a man between 25 and 39 years old in good health. The sequenced sample consisted of naive CD4+ T cells sorted from blood. Stated subset: CD45RA+ positively selected.

For the CDR3, the DNA is TGTGCCAGTAGTCCCTTGTGGGGGGAGGGCAATCAGCCCCAGCATTTT. Translation gives CASSPLWGEGNQPQHF. V is TRBV19 and J is TRBJ1-5; possibly TRBD1 for D (5 bases). V was cut by 5 bases and J by 2 bases, with 16 bases left in between. CDR3 size: 16 residues. CDR1 LNHDA and CDR2 SQIVND come from the germline V gene (reference sequence).